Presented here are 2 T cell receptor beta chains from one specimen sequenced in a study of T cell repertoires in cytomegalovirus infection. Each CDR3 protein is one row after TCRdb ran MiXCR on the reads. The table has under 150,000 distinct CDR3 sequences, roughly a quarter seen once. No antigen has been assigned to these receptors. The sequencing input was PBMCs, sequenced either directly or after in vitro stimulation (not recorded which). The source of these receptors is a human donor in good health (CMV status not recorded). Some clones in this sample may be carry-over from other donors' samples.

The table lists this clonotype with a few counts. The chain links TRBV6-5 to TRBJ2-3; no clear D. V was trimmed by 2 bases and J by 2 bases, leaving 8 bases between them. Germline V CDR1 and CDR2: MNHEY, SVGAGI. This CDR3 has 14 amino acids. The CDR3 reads CASSYGPDTDTQYF. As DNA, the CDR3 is TGTGCCAGCAGTTACGGACCCGACACAGATACGCAGTATTTT.

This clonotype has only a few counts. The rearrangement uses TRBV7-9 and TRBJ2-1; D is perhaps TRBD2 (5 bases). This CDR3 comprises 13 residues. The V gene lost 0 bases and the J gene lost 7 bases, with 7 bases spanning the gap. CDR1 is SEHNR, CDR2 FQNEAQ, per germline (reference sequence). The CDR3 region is CASSLAGENEQFF. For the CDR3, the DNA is TGTGCCAGCAGCTTAGCCGGGGAGAATGAGCAGTTCTTC.